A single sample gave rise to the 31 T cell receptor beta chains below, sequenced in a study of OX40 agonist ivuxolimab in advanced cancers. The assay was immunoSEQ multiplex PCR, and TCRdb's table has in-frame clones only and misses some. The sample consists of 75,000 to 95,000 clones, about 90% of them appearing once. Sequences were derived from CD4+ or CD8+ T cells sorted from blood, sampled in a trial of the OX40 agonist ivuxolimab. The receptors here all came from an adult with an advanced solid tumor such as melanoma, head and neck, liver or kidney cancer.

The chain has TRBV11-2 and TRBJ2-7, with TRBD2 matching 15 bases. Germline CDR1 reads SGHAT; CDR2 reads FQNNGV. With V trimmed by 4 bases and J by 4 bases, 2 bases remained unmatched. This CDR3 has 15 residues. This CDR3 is CASSSGLAGGYEQYF. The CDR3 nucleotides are TGTGCCAGCAGCTCGGGACTAGCGGGAGGTTACGAGCAGTACTTC. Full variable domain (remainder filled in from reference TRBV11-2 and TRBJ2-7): EAGVAQSPRYKIIEKRQSVAFWCNPISGHATLYWYQQILGQGPKLLIQFQNNGVVDDSQLPKDRFSAERLKGVDSTLKIQPAKLEDSAVYLCASSSGLAGGYEQYFGPGTRLTVT.

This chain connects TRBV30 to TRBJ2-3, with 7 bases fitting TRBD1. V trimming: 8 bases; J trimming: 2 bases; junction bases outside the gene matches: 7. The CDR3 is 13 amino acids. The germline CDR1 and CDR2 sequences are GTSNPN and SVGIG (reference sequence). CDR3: CAERGGYTDTQYF. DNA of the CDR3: TGTGCCGAGAGAGGGGGCTACACAGATACGCAGTATTTT.

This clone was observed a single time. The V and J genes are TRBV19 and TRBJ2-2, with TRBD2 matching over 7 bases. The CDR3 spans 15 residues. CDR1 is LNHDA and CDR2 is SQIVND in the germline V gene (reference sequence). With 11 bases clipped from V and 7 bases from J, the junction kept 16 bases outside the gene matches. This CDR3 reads CACQASGGSIGELFF. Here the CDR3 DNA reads TGTGCCTGCCAAGCATCGGGAGGATCTATCGGGGAGCTGTTTTTT.

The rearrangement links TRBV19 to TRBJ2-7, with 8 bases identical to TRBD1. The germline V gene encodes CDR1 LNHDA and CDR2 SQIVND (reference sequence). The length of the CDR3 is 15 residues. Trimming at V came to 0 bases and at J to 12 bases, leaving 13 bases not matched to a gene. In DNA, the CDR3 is TGTGCCAGTAGTATAGACGCGACAGGGGCCAAGAATCGGTACTTC. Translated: CASSIDATGAKNRYF.

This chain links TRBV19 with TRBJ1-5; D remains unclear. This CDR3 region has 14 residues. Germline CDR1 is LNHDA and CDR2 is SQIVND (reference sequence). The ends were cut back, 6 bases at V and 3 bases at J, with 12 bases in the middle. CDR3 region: CASSVGPANQPQHF. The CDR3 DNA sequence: TGTGCCAGTAGCGTAGGGCCAGCCAATCAGCCCCAGCATTTT.

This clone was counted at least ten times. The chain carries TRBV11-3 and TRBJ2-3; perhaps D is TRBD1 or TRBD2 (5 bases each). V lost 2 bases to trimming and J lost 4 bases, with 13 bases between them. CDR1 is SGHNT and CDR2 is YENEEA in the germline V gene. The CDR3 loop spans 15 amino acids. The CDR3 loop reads CASSLSQTAADTQYF. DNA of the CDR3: TGTGCCAGCAGCTTATCCCAGACAGCGGCAGATACGCAGTATTTT.

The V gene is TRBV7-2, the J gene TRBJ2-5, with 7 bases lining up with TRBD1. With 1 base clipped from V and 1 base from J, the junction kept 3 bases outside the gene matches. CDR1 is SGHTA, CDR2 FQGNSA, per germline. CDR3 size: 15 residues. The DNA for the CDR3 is TGTGCCAGCAGCTTAGGGACAGGCCCCCAAGAGACCCAGTACTTC. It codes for CASSLGTGPQETQYF.

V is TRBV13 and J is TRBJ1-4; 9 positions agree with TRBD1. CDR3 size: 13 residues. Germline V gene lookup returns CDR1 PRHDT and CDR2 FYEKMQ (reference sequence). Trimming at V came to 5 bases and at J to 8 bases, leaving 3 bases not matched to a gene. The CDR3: CASSRTGEEKLFF. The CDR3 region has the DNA TGTGCCAGCAGCCGGACAGGGGAGGAAAAACTGTTTTTT.

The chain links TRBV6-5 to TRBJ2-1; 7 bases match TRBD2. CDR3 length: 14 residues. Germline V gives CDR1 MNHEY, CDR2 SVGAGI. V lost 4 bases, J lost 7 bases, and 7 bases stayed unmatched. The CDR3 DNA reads TGTGCCAGCAGTTTGGGGGGGGTGTTAAATGAGCAGTTCTTC. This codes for CASSLGGVLNEQFF.

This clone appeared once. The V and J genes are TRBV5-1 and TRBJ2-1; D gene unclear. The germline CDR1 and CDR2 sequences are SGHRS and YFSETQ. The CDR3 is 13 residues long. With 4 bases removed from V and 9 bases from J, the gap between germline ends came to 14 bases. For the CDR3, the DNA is TGCGCCAGCAGCCCCAGTATTAACACTGAGCAGTTCTTC. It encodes CASSPSINTEQFF.

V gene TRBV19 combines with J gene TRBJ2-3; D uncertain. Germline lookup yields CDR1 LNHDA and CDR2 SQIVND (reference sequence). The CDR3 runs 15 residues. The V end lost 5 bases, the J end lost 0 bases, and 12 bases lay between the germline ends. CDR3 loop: CASSPDTSSTDTQYF. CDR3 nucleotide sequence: TGTGCCAGTAGTCCTGACACCTCTAGCACAGATACGCAGTATTTT. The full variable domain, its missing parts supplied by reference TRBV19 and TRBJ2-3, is DGGITQSPKYLFRKEGQNVTLSCEQNLNHDAMYWYRQDPGQGLRLIYYSQIVNDFQKGDIAEGYSVSREKKESFPLTVTSAQKNPTAFYLCASSPDTSSTDTQYFGPGTRLTVL.

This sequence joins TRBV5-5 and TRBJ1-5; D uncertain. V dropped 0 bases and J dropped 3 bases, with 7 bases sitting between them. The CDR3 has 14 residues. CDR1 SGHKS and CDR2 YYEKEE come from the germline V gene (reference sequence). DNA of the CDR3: TGTGCCAGCAGCTTGGTCGGGGACAATCAGCCCCAGCATTTT. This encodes CASSLVGDNQPQHF.

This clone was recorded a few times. The CDR3 loop reads CASSPAGGYEQYF. CDR3 nucleotides: TGCGCCAGCAGCCCGGCGGGGGGCTACGAGCAGTACTTC. The chain has TRBV5-1 and TRBJ2-7; TRBD2 agrees at 8 bases. The CDR3 is made up of 13 amino acids. Trimming at V came to 4 bases and at J to 3 bases, leaving 3 bases not matched to a gene. The germline gives CDR1 SGHRS, CDR2 YFSETQ.

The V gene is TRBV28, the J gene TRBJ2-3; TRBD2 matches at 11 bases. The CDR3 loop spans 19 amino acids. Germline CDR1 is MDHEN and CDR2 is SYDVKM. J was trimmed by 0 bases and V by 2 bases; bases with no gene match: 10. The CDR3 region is CASSLVIEASGGSTDTQYF. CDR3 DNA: TGTGCCAGCAGTTTAGTAATCGAGGCTAGCGGGGGGAGCACAGATACGCAGTATTTT. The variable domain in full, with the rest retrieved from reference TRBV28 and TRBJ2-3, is DVKVTQSSRYLVKRTGEKVFLECVQDMDHENMFWYRQDPGLGLRLIYFSYDVKMKEKGDIPEGYSVSREKKERFSLILESASTNQTSMYLCASSLVIEASGGSTDTQYFGPGTRLTVL.

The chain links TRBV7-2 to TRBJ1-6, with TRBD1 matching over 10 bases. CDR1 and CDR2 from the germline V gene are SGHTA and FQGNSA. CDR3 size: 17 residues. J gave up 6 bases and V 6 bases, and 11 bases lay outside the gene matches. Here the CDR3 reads CASSPRTGGVINSPLHF. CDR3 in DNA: TGTGCCAGCAGTCCGAGGACAGGGGGAGTGATTAATTCACCCCTCCACTTT.

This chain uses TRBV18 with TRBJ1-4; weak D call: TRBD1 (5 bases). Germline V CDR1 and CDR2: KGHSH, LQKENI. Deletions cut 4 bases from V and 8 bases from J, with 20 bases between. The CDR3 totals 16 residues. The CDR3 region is CASSLTSAGRGEKLFF. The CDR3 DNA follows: TGTGCCAGCTCACTCACCTCGGCAGGGAGAGGGGAAAAACTGTTTTTT.

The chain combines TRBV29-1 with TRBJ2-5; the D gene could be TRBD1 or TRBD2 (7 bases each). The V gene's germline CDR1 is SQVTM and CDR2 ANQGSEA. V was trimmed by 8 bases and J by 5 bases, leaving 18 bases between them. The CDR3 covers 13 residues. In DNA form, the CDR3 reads TGCAGCACCACCCAGGGGGGGCGGGAGACCCAGTACTTC. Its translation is CSTTQGGRETQYF.

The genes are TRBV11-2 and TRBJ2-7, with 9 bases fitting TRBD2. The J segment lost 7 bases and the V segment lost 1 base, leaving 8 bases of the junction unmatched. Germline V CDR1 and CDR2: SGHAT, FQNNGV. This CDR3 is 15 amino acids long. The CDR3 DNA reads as TGTGCCAGCAGCTTAGTAGCGGGGGTCTCCGGGGAGCAGTACTTC. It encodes CASSLVAGVSGEQYF.

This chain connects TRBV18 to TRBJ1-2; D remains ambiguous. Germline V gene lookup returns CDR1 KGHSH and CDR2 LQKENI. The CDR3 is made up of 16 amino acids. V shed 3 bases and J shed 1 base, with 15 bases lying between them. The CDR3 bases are TGTGCCAGCTCACCCGGACGGGGATATATTAACTATGGCTACACCTTC. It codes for CASSPGRGYINYGYTF.

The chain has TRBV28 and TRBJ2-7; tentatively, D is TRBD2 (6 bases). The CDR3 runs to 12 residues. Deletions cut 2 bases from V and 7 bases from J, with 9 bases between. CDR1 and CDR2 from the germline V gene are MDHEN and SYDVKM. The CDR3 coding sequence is TGTGCCAGCAGTTTAGGAGGGTATGAGCAGTACTTC. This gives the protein CASSLGGYEQYF.

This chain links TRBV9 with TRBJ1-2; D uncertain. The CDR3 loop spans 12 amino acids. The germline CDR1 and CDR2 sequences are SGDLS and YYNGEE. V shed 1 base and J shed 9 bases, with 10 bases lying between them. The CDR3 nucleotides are TGTGCCAGCAGCGTACTTGAGGGTCGCTACACCTTC. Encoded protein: CASSVLEGRYTF.

The CDR3 DNA follows: TGTGCCAGCAGCTCTCGGACAGGGCCAGATACGCAGTATTTT. Translation: CASSSRTGPDTQYF. The rearrangement uses TRBV5-8 and TRBJ2-3; 8 bases are shared with TRBD1. The CDR3 loop spans 14 amino acids. The trim removed 3 bases at V and 4 bases at J, leaving 4 bases unmatched. The V gene's germline CDR1 is SGHTS and CDR2 YDEGEE.

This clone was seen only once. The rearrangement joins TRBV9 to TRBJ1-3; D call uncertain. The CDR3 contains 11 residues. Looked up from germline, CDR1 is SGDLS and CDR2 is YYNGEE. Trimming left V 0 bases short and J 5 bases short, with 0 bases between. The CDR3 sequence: CASSVGNTIYF. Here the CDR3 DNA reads TGTGCCAGCAGCGTAGGAAACACCATATATTTT.

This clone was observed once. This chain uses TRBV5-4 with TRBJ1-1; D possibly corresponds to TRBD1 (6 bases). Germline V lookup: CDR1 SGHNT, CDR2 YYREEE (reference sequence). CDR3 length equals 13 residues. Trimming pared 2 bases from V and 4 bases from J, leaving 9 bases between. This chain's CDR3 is CASSLDRLTEAFF. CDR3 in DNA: TGTGCCAGCAGCTTAGACAGGCTCACTGAAGCTTTCTTT. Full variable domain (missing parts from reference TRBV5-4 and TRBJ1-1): ETGVTQSPTHLIKTRGQQVTLRCSSQSGHNTVSWYQQALGQGPQFIFQYYREEENGRGNFPPRFSGLQFPNYSSELNVNALELDDSALYLCASSLDRLTEAFFGQGTRLTVV.

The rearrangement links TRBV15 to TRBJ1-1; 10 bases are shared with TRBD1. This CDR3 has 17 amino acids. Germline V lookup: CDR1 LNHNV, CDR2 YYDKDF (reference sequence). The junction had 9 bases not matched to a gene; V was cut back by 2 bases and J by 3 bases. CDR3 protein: CATSRNRPGTGDTEAFF. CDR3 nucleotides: TGTGCCACCAGCAGAAACCGCCCCGGGACAGGGGACACTGAAGCTTTCTTT.

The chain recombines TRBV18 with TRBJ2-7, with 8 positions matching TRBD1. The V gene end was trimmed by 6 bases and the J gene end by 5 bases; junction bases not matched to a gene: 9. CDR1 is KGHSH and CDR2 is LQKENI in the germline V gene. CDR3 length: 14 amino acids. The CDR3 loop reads CASSPGGSSHEQYF. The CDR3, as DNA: TGTGCCAGCTCGCCAGGGGGCAGTTCCCACGAGCAGTACTTC.

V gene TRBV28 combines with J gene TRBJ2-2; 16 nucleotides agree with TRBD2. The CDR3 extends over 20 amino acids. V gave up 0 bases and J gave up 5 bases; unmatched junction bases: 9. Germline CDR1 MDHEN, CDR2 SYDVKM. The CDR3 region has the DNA TGTGCCAGCAGTTTATGGGCGGGACTAGCGGGAGGGCCGCGGACCGGGGAGCTGTTTTTT. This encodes CASSLWAGLAGGPRTGELFF.

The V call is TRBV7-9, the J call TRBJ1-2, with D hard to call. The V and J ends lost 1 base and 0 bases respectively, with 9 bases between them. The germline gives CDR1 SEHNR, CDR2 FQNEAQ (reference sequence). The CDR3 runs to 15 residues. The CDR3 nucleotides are TGTGCCAGCAGCTTAGATGGTTTAGCTAACTATGGCTACACCTTC. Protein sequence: CASSLDGLANYGYTF.

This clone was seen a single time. DNA for the CDR3: TGCGCCAGCAGCTTGGAGGGGACTAATGAAAAACTGTTTTTT. Residues: CASSLEGTNEKLFF. The chain uses TRBV5-1 and TRBJ1-4, with D possibly TRBD1 on 5 matching bases. CDR1 and CDR2 from the germline V gene are SGHRS and YFSETQ. Trimming removed 0 bases from V and 2 bases from J, with 5 bases in between. This CDR3 is built from 14 residues.

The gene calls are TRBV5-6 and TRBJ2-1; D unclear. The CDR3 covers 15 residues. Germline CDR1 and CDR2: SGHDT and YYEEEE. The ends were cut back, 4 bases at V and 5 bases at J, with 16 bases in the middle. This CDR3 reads CASSLPAWHDNEQFF. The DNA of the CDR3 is TGTGCCAGCAGCCTACCGGCCTGGCACGACAATGAGCAGTTCTTC.

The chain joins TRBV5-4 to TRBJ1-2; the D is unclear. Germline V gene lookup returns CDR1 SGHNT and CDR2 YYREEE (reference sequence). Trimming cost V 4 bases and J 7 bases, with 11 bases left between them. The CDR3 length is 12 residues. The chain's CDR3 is CASSTSVSGYTF. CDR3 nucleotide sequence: TGTGCCAGCAGCACATCCGTAAGTGGCTACACCTTC.